This T cell receptor (beta chain) was sequenced in a study of tumor-infiltrating lymphocytes in primary liver carcinoma listed by TCRdb under 2017. For the study in its entirety: Hepatocellular carcinoma (four) or combined HCC and intrahepatic cholangiocarcinoma (one) was present in the five patients, who were three men and two women aged 30 to 69 years. Tumors of the five patients were stage T1-T3 N0M0 with maximum diameters of about 4.2 to 11 cm. To link TCRbeta repertoire diversity to the local molecular phenotype, the 20 to 25 tumor region samples were profiled with Agilent mRNA microarrays. Each sample produced about 3.65 to 7.5 million productive TCRbeta reads, and read depth showed no significant difference between tissue types. TCRbeta repertoire sequencing, expression microarrays and whole-exome sequencing were combined in the study across five regions of each liver tumor, with adjacent normal tissue and blood also included. High reproducibility was observed for the technical replicate repertoires, with mean shared-clone rates roughly 0.87 and correlation coefficients above 0.95. A total of approximately 35 specimens from 5 patients, comprising some 25 tumor regions, 5 adjacent noncancerous liver tissues and 5 peripheral blood samples, were covered by TCRbeta repertoire sequencing.

Using a constant-region primer and ProtoScript II reverse transcriptase, TCRbeta-specific cDNA was reverse-transcribed from about 540 ng total RNA. TCRbeta libraries were built with three nested multiplex PCR rounds, a slightly modified ARM-PCR procedure. Sample barcodes and Illumina adapters were attached in a final 25-cycle PCR using Deep VentR polymerase. Amplicons of 200-500 bp were gel-purified with a QIAquick gel extraction kit before sequencing. An Illumina HiSeq 2500 was used to sequence the TCRbeta amplicons, generating 250-bp paired-end reads. Concerning the study's data processing: Reads were quality-trimmed with Trimmomatic v0.33, and paired reads were merged with FLASH v1.2.11 to recover full CDR3 sequences. MiGEC v1.2.1b assigned V, D and J germline segments to the rearranged TCRbeta sequences. Clonotype statistics, along with Shannon-Wiener diversity indices, were calculated using VDJtools v1.0.0. Except for diversity analysis, only the 250 most abundant clonotypes of each sample were used in subsequent analyses to reduce sampling bias. Starting from the raw public reads, TCRdb applied fastp trimming at Q25, assembled clones with MiXCR and retained in-frame beta chains. Each entry merges the rows of one CDR3 protein and shows their most common DNA and genes. The V and J calls follow TCRdb's processing rather than the paper's. A total of roughly 78,000 distinct CDR3 sequences appear in this sample, 70% to 80% of them only once. Roughly 13% of the sample goes to the ten largest clones.

This clonotype was seen a handful of times. Its antigen is not yet known. A much larger clone lies one base from this, so it may be a read error. Broader findings and caveats from the paper: The study included only 4 to 6 patients, and the authors note findings should be validated in a larger study. Only about 8-24% of top clones were present in all five regions of a tumor, suggesting spatial heterogeneity of tumor-infiltrating T cells. Only the TCR beta chain was sequenced, which likely underestimates true repertoire diversity because unpaired alpha chains were not captured. Pairs of tumor regions showed greater repertoire overlap (mean about 36%) than tumor-adjacent pairs (17%) or tumor-blood pairs (approximately 15%), which is consistent with antigen-driven expansion. Comparison of CD4+ and CD8+ T cell repertoires was precluded by the use of bulk unsorted samples. The top 250 clones made up a significantly larger repertoire fraction in tumors than in blood (p = 0.039).

Without any cell sorting, total RNA and DNA were extracted together from around 18-30 mg of bulk tissue using the AllPrep DNA/RNA mini kit. A handful of patients with histopathologically diagnosed primary liver carcinoma underwent surgical resection in China between November 2015 and March 2016. Patients had chronic HBV infection and were treatment-naive at sampling. Five spatially separated regions were sampled per tumor: superior, inferior, left-lateral and right-lateral poles, plus the tumor centre. Histology showed that every tumor sample contained more than 80% viable tumor cells. Fresh tumor and adjacent tissue pieces were bisected, with one half stored in RNAlater at -80 degrees C and the other half sent for histology. The sequenced sample was liver tumor tissue from sampling region 4. The cell subset or site label, read with the paper, signifies: tumor region T4, right-lateral pole. The source of this sequence is a woman aged 55-75 years with primary liver carcinoma and hepatitis B virus infection.

The DNA is TGCAGCGTTGAAGGTCCGTTTGGCAGCTCCTACGAGCAGTACTTC. This gives the protein CSVEGPFGSSYEQYF. In this chain, TRBV29-1 is recombined with TRBJ2-7, with the D gene too uncertain to name. The CDR3, from cysteine to phenylalanine, totals 15 residues. Just CDR3 DNA is preserved here, 45 bases in frame from base 1. According to the germline V gene, CDR1 reads SQVTM and CDR2 reads ANQGSEA. The V and J ends are trimmed by 1 base and 0 bases, leaving 13 bases between them.